The clone carrying this T cell receptor (beta chain) has more than one count but fewer than ten. Its antigen is unknown. The data were obtained in a study of cytomegalovirus exposure and HLA in healthy donors. Overall study results and limits: Indistinguishability led to the exclusion of some V segments, TRBV6-2 and TRBV6-3 included. Later, TCR association rates were found to vary by HLA locus, highest for DRB1 and lowest for HLA-C.

With 60 Vbeta and 13 Jbeta primers, the PCR was carried out. In the original analysis: A later analysis tallied tens of millions of unique TCR beta chains, around 11 million of them shared. Sequenced by immunoSEQ multiplex PCR; TCRdb stores in-frame clones only, minus some. The DNA gave D and trimming, while V, J and clone size come from that table. The data show 150,000 to 200,000 clones, with about 83% seen just once and about 6% held by the top ten. When sampled, the donors appeared nominally healthy, though they likely had unrecorded immune exposures. Germline CDR1 reads LGHNT; CDR2 reads FRNRAP. CDR3 length equals 14 residues. The trim removed 0 bases at V and 6 bases at J, leaving 4 bases unmatched.

The sequencing sample was made of PBMCs. The sequence derives from a woman aged 25-40 years in good health and CMV-seropositive. The rearrangement joins TRBV12-5 to TRBJ1-2, with TRBD1 identical over 7 bases. The CDR3 coding sequence is TGTGCTAGTGGTTTGGTAGGGGGCAGAGATGGCTACACCTTC. Residues: CASGLVGGRDGYTF. The full variable domain, with the rest looked up from reference TRBV12-5 and TRBJ1-2, is DARVTQTPRHKVTEMGQEVTMRCQPILGHNTVFWYRQTMMQGLELLAYFRNRAPLDDSGMPKDRFSAEMPDATLATLKIQPSEPRDSAVYFCASGLVGGRDGYTFGSGTRLTVV.